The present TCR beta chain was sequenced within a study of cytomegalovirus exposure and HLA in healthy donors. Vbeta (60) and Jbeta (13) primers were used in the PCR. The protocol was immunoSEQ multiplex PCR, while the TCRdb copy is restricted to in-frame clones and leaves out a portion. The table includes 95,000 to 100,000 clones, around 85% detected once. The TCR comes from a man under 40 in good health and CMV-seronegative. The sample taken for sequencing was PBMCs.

The CDR3 DNA follows: TGTGCCAGCAGCTTACTGGGACAGGGAACGGACGGTGAGCAGTTCTTC. It translates to CASSLLGQGTDGEQFF. The chain carries TRBV5-6 and TRBJ2-1, with 9 bases aligning to TRBD1. Germline trimming cut 2 bases from V and 9 bases from J; bases unmatched to any gene: 12. Per germline, CDR1 SGHDT and CDR2 YYEEEE. CDR3 length: 16 residues.